This TCR beta chain was captured by sequencing in a study of T cell responses to AZD1222 COVID-19 vaccine. Findings and limits, study-wide: Nearly half of the spike-specific TCRs reportedly recognize variant regions that carry no mutations. Baseline testing showed seropositivity in only six or seven AZD1222 recipients. Repertoires were sampled only after the peak T cell response. Clonal diversity was possibly underestimated; the donors were predominantly white British and more often female.

Points on this clone: The antigen remains undetermined.

The V end was cut by 4 bases, the J end by 2 bases, with 20 bases between. This CDR3 has 18 residues. The germline V gene has CDR1 MGHRA and CDR2 YSYEKL. TCRdb's table, derived via immunoSEQ multiplex PCR, lists solely in-frame clones and lacks some. The sample lists roughly 100,000 clones; roughly 80% were seen once. V and J are TRBV4-1 and TRBJ2-2; the D call may be TRBD1 or TRBD2 (5 bases each). The sequences come from peripheral blood, collected on day 0 of AZD1222 vaccination. This receptor was obtained from an adult in good health. The CDR3 DNA follows: TGCGCCAGCAGCCCCTCAGGGTCGAGCGGTGCTAACACCGGGGAGCTGTTTTTT. It is translated as CASSPSGSSGANTGELFF.